One sample yielded the 30 T cell receptor beta chains listed below, sequenced in a study of blood T cell repertoires in COVID-19. This table comes from immunoSEQ multiplex PCR, and its TCRdb copy is limited to in-frame clones, with some not included. The profile covers about 16,000 clones, with about 89% appearing a single time and approximately 10% taken by the ten largest. The specimen was peripheral blood. The receptors originated from an older man with acute or convalescent COVID-19.

The J gene is TRBJ1-3, the V gene TRBV7-6; tentatively, D is TRBD1 (5 bases). CDR1 is SGHVS, CDR2 FNYEAQ, per germline. The CDR3 has 15 residues. V was shortened by 2 bases and J by 0 bases, with 8 bases between the two germline ends. The CDR3 is CASSLRQLSGNTIYF. The CDR3 DNA follows: TGTGCCAGCAGCTTAAGACAGCTCTCTGGAAACACCATATATTTT.

This clone was counted a single time. The rearrangement joins TRBV5-4 to TRBJ2-2; 13 bases are a match to TRBD2. This CDR3 is built from 17 residues. The germline gives CDR1 SGHNT, CDR2 YYREEE (reference sequence). V dropped 3 bases and J dropped 5; count of bases not matched to a gene: 7. In nucleotides, the CDR3 is TGTGCCAGCAGCTCAGCAGGGACTAGCGGGACTACCGGGGAGCTGTTTTTT. This codes for CASSSAGTSGTTGELFF.

The chain joins TRBV5-1 to TRBJ1-1, with 10 bases that match TRBD1. Germline V CDR1 and CDR2: SGHRS, YFSETQ. The CDR3 length is 14 residues. V lost 4 bases, J lost 4 bases, and 4 bases stayed unmatched. Here the CDR3 reads CASSPGQGRTEAFF. CDR3 DNA: TGCGCCAGCAGCCCGGGACAGGGGCGCACTGAAGCTTTCTTT. The full variable domain, rest sourced from reference TRBV5-1 and TRBJ1-1, is KAGVTQTPRYLIKTRGQQVTLSCSPISGHRSVSWYQQTPGQGLQFLFEYFSETQRNKGNFPGRFSGRQFSNSRSEMNVSTLELGDSALYLCASSPGQGRTEAFFGQGTRLTVV.

This chain links TRBV12-3 or TRBV12-4 with TRBJ1-2; a weak D match, TRBD1 (5 bases). V shed 4 bases and J shed 2 bases, with 8 bases lying between them. This CDR3 spans 13 amino acids. The CDR3 coding sequence is TGTGCCAGCAGTTCGACAGTCAACTATGGCTACACCTTC. Translated, it gives CASSSTVNYGYTF.

The J gene is TRBJ2-1, the V gene TRBV6-5, with D hard to call. This CDR3 region has 15 residues. Germline V CDR1 and CDR2: MNHEY, SVGAGI. The V and J ends lost 5 bases and 0 bases respectively, with 11 bases between them. CDR3 nucleotides: TGTGCCAGCAGTACGACAATAAGCTCCTACAATGAGCAGTTCTTC. It yields the protein CASSTTISSYNEQFF.

V and J are TRBV13 and TRBJ2-7, with a tentative D call TRBD1 (6 bases). This CDR3 has 13 residues. V lost 0 bases and J 7 bases, leaving 10 bases between the germline ends. The germline V gene has CDR1 PRHDT and CDR2 FYEKMQ (reference sequence). The CDR3 spells CASSLGQGREQYF. In DNA, the CDR3 is TGTGCCAGCAGCTTAGGACAGGGAAGAGAGCAGTACTTC.

This clone was counted a few times. V usage is TRBV9 and J usage is TRBJ2-1; 10 nucleotides match TRBD2. There are 14 residues in the CDR3. V trimming: 0 bases; J trimming: 13 bases; junction bases outside the gene matches: 7. The germline CDR1 and CDR2 sequences are SGDLS and YYNGEE. CDR3 in amino acids: CASSVAPAGGPQFF. The DNA for the CDR3 is TGTGCCAGCAGCGTAGCCCCAGCGGGAGGGCCCCAGTTCTTC. The full variable domain, completed using reference TRBV9 and TRBJ2-1, is DSGVTQTPKHLITATGQRVTLRCSPRSGDLSVYWYQQSLDQGLQFLIQYYNGEERAKGNILERFSAQQFPDLHSELNLSSLELGDSALYFCASSVAPAGGPQFFGPGTRLTVL.

The chain combines TRBV24-1 with TRBJ2-1; TRBD2 matches at 11 bases. The ends lost 3 bases at V and 6 bases at J; junction bases unmatched: 6. Germline V gene sequence: CDR1 KGHDR, CDR2 SFDVKD. The CDR3 has 16 amino acids. CDR3 sequence reads: CATSDQIAGGLNEQFF. DNA for the CDR3: TGTGCCACCAGTGATCAAATAGCGGGGGGGCTCAATGAGCAGTTCTTC.

This clone turned up a few times. The rearrangement joins TRBV30 to TRBJ1-2; D is perhaps TRBD1 (5 bases). CDR1 is GTSNPN, CDR2 SVGIG, per germline (reference sequence). Trimming pared 0 bases from V and 0 bases from J, leaving 11 bases between. The CDR3 consists of 15 residues. The CDR3 bases are TGTGCCTGGAGTGTGGAGGGGCCTACTAACTATGGCTACACCTTC. Translation: CAWSVEGPTNYGYTF. The variable domain in full, with the rest retrieved from reference TRBV30 and TRBJ1-2, is SQTIHQWPATLVQPVGSPLSLECTVEGTSNPNLYWYRQAAGRGLQLLFYSVGIGQISSEVPQNLSASRPQDRQFILSSKKLLLSDSGFYLCAWSVEGPTNYGYTFGSGTRLTVV.

The gene calls are TRBV5-1 and TRBJ2-3, with 14 bases fitting TRBD2. The CDR3 loop spans 17 amino acids. V gave up 0 bases and J gave up 0 bases; unmatched junction bases: 0. In germline, CDR1 is SGHRS, CDR2 YFSETQ. Here the CDR3 reads CASSLGLAGGSTDTQYF. CDR3 bases: TGCGCCAGCAGCTTGGGACTAGCGGGAGGGAGCACAGATACGCAGTATTTT.

V gene TRBV9 combines with J gene TRBJ1-1; TRBD1 matches at 9 bases. The V gene's germline CDR1 is SGDLS and CDR2 YYNGEE. V dropped 4 bases and J dropped 7; count of bases not matched to a gene: 5. CDR3 length: 13 amino acids. The CDR3 loop reads CASSPGTGSEAFF. The CDR3 coding sequence is TGTGCCAGCAGCCCAGGGACAGGGAGTGAAGCTTTCTTT.

The chain uses TRBV12-3 or TRBV12-4 and TRBJ2-3; no firm D call. V dropped 4 bases and J dropped 1 base, with 6 bases sitting between them. This CDR3 is 13 amino acids long. CDR3 residues: CASSSRRTDTQYF. CDR3 bases: TGTGCCAGCAGTTCCAGGCGCACAGATACGCAGTATTTT.

The chain couples TRBV5-4 to TRBJ2-5; D may be TRBD1 (5 bases). CDR3 length equals 14 residues. V was clipped by 5 bases and J by 3 bases, with 14 bases between them. The germline CDR1 and CDR2 sequences are SGHNT and YYREEE (reference sequence). The CDR3 coding sequence is TGTGCCAGCAGAACGATTGACAGAGAAGAGACCCAGTACTTC. It codes for CASRTIDREETQYF.

The J gene is TRBJ2-2, the V gene TRBV6-5, with D possibly TRBD2 on 6 matching bases. The CDR3 is made up of 15 amino acids. CDR1 is MNHEY, CDR2 SVGAGI, per germline. V shed 6 bases and J shed 5 bases, with 16 bases lying between them. CDR3 sequence reads: CASSFSGGKTGELFF. Written as DNA, the CDR3 is TGTGCCAGCAGCTTTAGCGGAGGGAAGACCGGGGAGCTGTTTTTT.

The chain is built from TRBV12-1 and TRBJ2-3; TRBD2 is taken as the D call from the table, unchecked against the DNA. TRBV12-1 is a pseudogene segment. This CDR3 has 17 amino acids. The CDR3 protein is CASSPSRERERADTQYF. In DNA, the CDR3 is TGTGCCAGCAGCCCTTCTCGCGAGCGGGAGCGTGCAGATACGCAGTATTTT.

V and J are TRBV19 and TRBJ1-5, with a weak D call TRBD1 (6 bases). V lost 9 bases, J lost 4 bases, and 22 bases lay in between. This CDR3 has 16 residues. Germline V gives CDR1 LNHDA, CDR2 SQIVND (reference sequence). The CDR3 nucleotides are TGTGCCAGCGACCGAGCGGGGGGCAGGAGGAATCAGCCCCAGCATTTT. The encoded protein is CASDRAGGRRNQPQHF.

CDR3 nucleotide sequence: TGCGCCAGCAGCCAGGGGACGGCGAACACTGAAGCTTTCTTT. Translation: CASSQGTANTEAFF. The J gene is TRBJ1-1, the V gene TRBV5-1; D may be TRBD1 (6 bases). Trimming took off 4 bases at V and 1 base at J, with 11 bases between the two ends. The germline CDR1 and CDR2 sequences are SGHRS and YFSETQ. The CDR3 extends over 14 amino acids.

This chain joins TRBV5-6 and TRBJ1-1; D unclear. Germline CDR1 reads SGHDT; CDR2 reads YYEEEE. Trimming cost V 0 bases and J 4 bases, with 10 bases left between them. CDR3 length: 14 residues. The CDR3 nucleotides read TGTGCCAGCAGCTTGGACTTCCGAGGCACTGAAGCTTTCTTT. Amino acid sequence: CASSLDFRGTEAFF.

This clone was seen only once. The rearrangement uses TRBV24-1 and TRBJ2-1; TRBD2 is a possible D gene (5 bases). CDR1 is KGHDR and CDR2 is SFDVKD in the germline V gene. There are 17 residues in the CDR3. The germline V and J ends were trimmed by 4 bases and 4 bases, with 19 bases remaining between them. The chain's CDR3 is CATSESSSTNHYNEQFF. The CDR3 DNA sequence: TGTGCCACCAGTGAGTCCTCTAGCACGAACCATTACAATGAGCAGTTCTTC.

This clone was seen just once. CDR3 amino acids: CASSPDRVSEAQYF. CDR3 DNA: TGTGCCAGCTCACCAGACAGAGTGAGCGAGGCCCAGTACTTC. This chain links TRBV18 with TRBJ2-5; the D gene is possibly TRBD1 (5 bases). The CDR3 consists of 14 residues. Germline values: CDR1 KGHSH, CDR2 LQKENI. Between the trimmed V and J ends, which lost 2 bases and 9 bases, there was a span of 16 bases.

The rearrangement joins TRBV2 to TRBJ2-1, with 8 positions matching TRBD1. V trimming: 4 bases; J trimming: 10 bases; junction bases outside the gene matches: 6. CDR1 is SNHLY, CDR2 FYNNEI, per germline. This CDR3 region has 13 residues. CDR3 DNA: TGTGCCAGCAGTGGACAGGGGCCGGGGGAGCAGTTCTTC. It codes for CASSGQGPGEQFF.

The rearrangement uses TRBV30 and TRBJ1-2; a possible D gene is TRBD1 (6 bases). Germline CDR1 GTSNPN, CDR2 SVGIG (reference sequence). V lost 0 bases and J 0 bases, leaving 11 bases between the germline ends. This CDR3 contains 15 residues. The CDR3 nucleotides are TGTGCCTGGAGTGTACAGGGAACGGCTAACTATGGCTACACCTTC. Translating gives CAWSVQGTANYGYTF.

The chain combines TRBV28 with TRBJ2-7; D call uncertain. The CDR3 loop spans 14 amino acids. The germline V gene encodes CDR1 MDHEN and CDR2 SYDVKM. Trimming left V 4 bases short and J 0 bases short, with 10 bases between. Here the CDR3 reads CASSSIAGSYEQYF. The CDR3 DNA follows: TGTGCCAGCAGTTCCATTGCAGGCTCCTACGAGCAGTACTTC.

J is TRBJ1-5 and V is TRBV4-1; D is unresolved. The CDR3 runs 15 residues. The V gene's germline CDR1 is MGHRA and CDR2 YSYEKL. Trimming left V 4 bases short and J 1 base short, with 11 bases between. The CDR3 region has the DNA TGCGCCAGCAGCCGATGGGGAGAGAGCAATCAGCCCCAGCATTTT. Protein: CASSRWGESNQPQHF.

The chain joins TRBV7-6 to TRBJ2-3; 12 bases fit TRBD2. The CDR3 covers 16 residues. Germline V lookup: CDR1 SGHVS, CDR2 FNYEAQ. V gave up 4 bases and J gave up 3 bases; unmatched junction bases: 5. CDR3 nucleotides: TGTGCCAGCAGCTCACTAGCGGGAGGCGGGACAGATACGCAGTATTTT. This gives the protein CASSSLAGGGTDTQYF.

The CDR3 reads CASSPDRNMNTEAFF. The CDR3 DNA is TGCGCCAGCAGCCCCGACAGGAATATGAACACTGAAGCTTTCTTT. The chain joins TRBV5-1 to TRBJ1-1, with D possibly matching TRBD1 (6 bases). Germline V gene lookup returns CDR1 SGHRS and CDR2 YFSETQ. Trimming removed 4 bases from V and 0 bases from J, with 13 bases in between. The CDR3 extends over 15 amino acids.

J is TRBJ2-7 and V is TRBV2, with D possibly TRBD1 on 6 matching bases. V was shortened by 2 bases and J by 2 bases, with 10 bases between the two germline ends. CDR3 size: 14 residues. The V gene's germline CDR1 is SNHLY and CDR2 FYNNEI. The CDR3 sequence: CASSENRDTYEQYF. CDR3 bases: TGTGCCAGCAGTGAAAATAGGGACACCTACGAGCAGTACTTC.

The chain recombines TRBV29-1 with TRBJ2-5, with D possibly TRBD1 on 6 matching bases. The CDR3 length is 13 residues. Germline V gene sequence: CDR1 SQVTM, CDR2 ANQGSEA. V lost 7 bases to trimming and J lost 5 bases, with 17 bases between them. CDR3 residues: CSATTTGRETQYF. The CDR3 nucleotides are TGCAGCGCAACGACTACAGGGCGCGAGACCCAGTACTTC.

The V gene is TRBV19, the J gene TRBJ1-5; D is perhaps TRBD1 (5 bases). This CDR3 region has 14 residues. The germline V and J ends were trimmed by 8 bases and 6 bases, with 17 bases remaining between them. CDR1 LNHDA and CDR2 SQIVND come from the germline V gene (reference sequence). In nucleotides, the CDR3 is TGTGCCAGTCATCCCAGGGTAATCGGTCAGCCCCAGCATTTT. It yields the protein CASHPRVIGQPQHF. Combining the CDR3 with reference TRBV19 and TRBJ1-5 gives the whole variable domain DGGITQSPKYLFRKEGQNVTLSCEQNLNHDAMYWYRQDPGQGLRLIYYSQIVNDFQKGDIAEGYSVSREKKESFPLTVTSAQKNPTAFYLCASHPRVIGQPQHFGDGTRLSIL.

The rearrangement joins TRBV2 to TRBJ2-3, with 8 bases identical to TRBD2. Trimming removed 3 bases from V and 8 bases from J; junction bases left unmatched: 4. The CDR3 runs to 13 residues. Looked up from germline, CDR1 is SNHLY and CDR2 is FYNNEI. For the CDR3, the DNA is TGTGCCAGCAGTGACCAAGCGGGGGCTACGCAGTATTTT. Its translation is CASSDQAGATQYF.